Listed here are 8 T cell receptor beta chains from one sample, sequenced in a study of blood T cell repertoires in COVID-19. TCRdb keeps only in-frame clones here, not all; method: immunoSEQ multiplex PCR. The data contain 150,000 to 200,000 clones, around two thirds of them singletons. The specimen sequenced was peripheral blood. The source is a woman older than 75 with acute or convalescent COVID-19.

V and J are TRBV9 and TRBJ2-5; TRBD2 matches at 10 bases. The CDR3 spans 17 residues. Germline CDR1 and CDR2: SGDLS and YYNGEE. V was pared by 4 bases and J by 1 base, with 10 bases of the junction left unmatched. The CDR3: CASSRGGLATGQETQYF. The CDR3 coding sequence is TGTGCCAGCAGCCGAGGGGGACTAGCGACGGGCCAAGAGACCCAGTACTTC.

This clone occurred once. The genes are TRBV18 and TRBJ2-3; TRBD2 is a possible D gene (6 bases). Per germline, CDR1 KGHSH and CDR2 LQKENI. The CDR3 is made up of 15 amino acids. V lost 0 bases, J lost 6 bases, and 13 bases lay in between. CDR3 coding DNA: TGTGCCAGCTCACCACCTGCGAGGGCGGGGGATACGCAGTATTTT. It is translated as CASSPPARAGDTQYF.

The chain combines TRBV9 with TRBJ2-5; 14 nucleotides line up with TRBD2. There are 16 residues in the CDR3. Trimming took 4 bases from V and 2 from J; bases not matched to a gene: 4. CDR1 is SGDLS, CDR2 YYNGEE, per germline. The CDR3 DNA sequence: TGTGCCAGCAGCACCGGACTAGCGGGAGGACAAGAGACCCAGTACTTC. Amino acid sequence: CASSTGLAGGQETQYF.

This clone was seen just once. This chain connects TRBV6-5 to TRBJ2-1; possibly TRBD2 for D (6 bases). CDR1 is MNHEY and CDR2 is SVGAGI in the germline V gene. Trimming pared 4 bases from V and 8 bases from J, leaving 18 bases between. CDR3 length: 15 residues. The CDR3 region is CASSFGLPTLDEQFF. The CDR3 DNA sequence: TGTGCCAGCAGTTTTGGACTACCAACCTTGGATGAGCAGTTCTTC.

The chain links TRBV27 to TRBJ2-5; tentatively, D is TRBD1 (6 bases). V gave up 4 bases and J gave up 5 bases, with 17 bases separating them. Germline V gene sequence: CDR1 MNHEY, CDR2 SMNVEV (reference sequence). The CDR3 is made up of 15 amino acids. CDR3 sequence (DNA): TGTGCCAGCAGTTACGGAGCAGGGACATGGGAGACCCAGTACTTC. It is translated as CASSYGAGTWETQYF.

The CDR3 region is CASSRTSYWGGTEAFF. The CDR3 DNA is TGTGCCAGCTCTCGCACCTCTTATTGGGGAGGCACTGAAGCTTTCTTT. The chain joins TRBV18 to TRBJ1-1; unclear D gene. The germline V and J ends were trimmed by 6 bases and 4 bases, with 21 bases remaining between them. The CDR3 is 16 residues long. CDR1 is KGHSH and CDR2 is LQKENI in the germline V gene. The whole variable domain, remainder taken from reference TRBV18 and TRBJ1-1, is NAGVMQNPRHLVRRRGQEARLRCSPMKGHSHVYWYRQLPEEGLKFMVYLQKENIIDESGMPKERFSAEFPKEGPSILRIQQVVRGDSAAYFCASSRTSYWGGTEAFFGQGTRLTVV.

The CDR3 protein is CASSLQGFAGELFF. CDR3 sequence (DNA): TGTGCCAGCAGCCTACAGGGGTTCGCCGGGGAGCTGTTTTTT. The chain has TRBV11-2 and TRBJ2-2, with 7 positions matching TRBD1. After removal of 5 bases from V and 6 bases from J, the junction contained 6 bases not matched to a gene. The germline V gene encodes CDR1 SGHAT and CDR2 FQNNGV. The CDR3 sequence is 14 residues long. Together with reference TRBV11-2 and TRBJ2-2, the CDR3 gives the full variable domain: EAGVAQSPRYKIIEKRQSVAFWCNPISGHATLYWYQQILGQGPKLLIQFQNNGVVDDSQLPKDRFSAERLKGVDSTLKIQPAKLEDSAVYLCASSLQGFAGELFFGEGSRLTVL.

CDR3 DNA: TGTGCCAGCAGCCCAAACTCTGGGGCCAACGTCCTGACTTTC. It encodes CASSPNSGANVLTF. The chain employs TRBV3-1 (or the pseudogene TRBV3-2) and TRBJ2-6; D gene ambiguous. Trimming removed 4 bases at V and 0 bases at J, with 4 bases between. This CDR3 is built from 14 residues. Germline CDR1 reads LGHDT; CDR2 reads YNNKEL (reference sequence).